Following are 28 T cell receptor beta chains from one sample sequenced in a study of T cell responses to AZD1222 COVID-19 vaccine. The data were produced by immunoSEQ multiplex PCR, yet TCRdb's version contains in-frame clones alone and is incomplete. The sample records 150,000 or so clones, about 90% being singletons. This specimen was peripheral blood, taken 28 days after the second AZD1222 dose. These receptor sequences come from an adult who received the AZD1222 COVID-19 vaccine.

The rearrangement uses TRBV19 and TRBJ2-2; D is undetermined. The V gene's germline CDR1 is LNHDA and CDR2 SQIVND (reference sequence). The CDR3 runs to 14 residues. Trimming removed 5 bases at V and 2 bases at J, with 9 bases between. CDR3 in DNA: TGTGCCAGTAGTTTGCGCAGTAACACCGGGGAGCTGTTTTTT. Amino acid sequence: CASSLRSNTGELFF.

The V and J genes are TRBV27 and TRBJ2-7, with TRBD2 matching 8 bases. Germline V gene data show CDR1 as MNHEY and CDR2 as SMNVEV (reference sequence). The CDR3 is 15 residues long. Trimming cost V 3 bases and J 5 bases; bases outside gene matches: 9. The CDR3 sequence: CASSFGLARRDEQYF. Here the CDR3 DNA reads TGTGCCAGCAGTTTCGGACTAGCTAGACGGGACGAGCAGTACTTC.

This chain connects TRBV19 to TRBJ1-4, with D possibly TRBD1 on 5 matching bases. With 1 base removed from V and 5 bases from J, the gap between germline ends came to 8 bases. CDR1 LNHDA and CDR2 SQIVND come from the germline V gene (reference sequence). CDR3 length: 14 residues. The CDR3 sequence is CASSIVRGNEKLFF. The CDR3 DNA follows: TGTGCCAGTAGTATAGTAAGGGGAAATGAAAAACTGTTTTTT.

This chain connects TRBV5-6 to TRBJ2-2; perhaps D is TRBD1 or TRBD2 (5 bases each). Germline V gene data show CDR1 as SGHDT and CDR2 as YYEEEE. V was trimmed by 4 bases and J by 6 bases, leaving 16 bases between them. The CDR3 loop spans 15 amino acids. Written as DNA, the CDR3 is TGTGCCAGCAGCCGCATTCGGGACGGTGCCGGGGAGCTGTTTTTT. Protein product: CASSRIRDGAGELFF.

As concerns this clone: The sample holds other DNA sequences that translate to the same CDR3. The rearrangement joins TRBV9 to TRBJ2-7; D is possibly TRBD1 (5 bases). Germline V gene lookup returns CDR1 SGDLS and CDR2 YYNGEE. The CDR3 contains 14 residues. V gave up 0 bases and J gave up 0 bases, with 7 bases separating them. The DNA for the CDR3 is TGTGCCAGCAGCGTAGTAGGGGACTCCTACGAGCAGTACTTC. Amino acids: CASSVVGDSYEQYF.

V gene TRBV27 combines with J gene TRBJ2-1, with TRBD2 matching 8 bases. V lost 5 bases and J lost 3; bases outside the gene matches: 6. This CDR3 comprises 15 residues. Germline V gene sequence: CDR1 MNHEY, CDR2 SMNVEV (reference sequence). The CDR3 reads CASSQGTSLYNEQFF. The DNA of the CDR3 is TGTGCCAGCAGTCAAGGGACTAGTCTCTACAATGAGCAGTTCTTC.

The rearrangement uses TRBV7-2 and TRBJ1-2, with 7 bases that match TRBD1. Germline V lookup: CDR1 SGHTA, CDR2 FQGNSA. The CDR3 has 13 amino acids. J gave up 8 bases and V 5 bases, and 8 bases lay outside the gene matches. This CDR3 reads CASSPRQGGGYTF. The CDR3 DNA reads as TGTGCCAGCAGCCCTAGACAGGGAGGGGGCTACACCTTC.

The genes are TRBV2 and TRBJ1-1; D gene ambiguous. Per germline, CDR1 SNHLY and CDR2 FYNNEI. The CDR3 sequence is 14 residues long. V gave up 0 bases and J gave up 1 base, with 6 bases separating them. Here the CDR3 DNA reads TGTGCCAGCAGTGAAGCTGCCCCGAACACTGAAGCTTTCTTT. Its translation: CASSEAAPNTEAFF.

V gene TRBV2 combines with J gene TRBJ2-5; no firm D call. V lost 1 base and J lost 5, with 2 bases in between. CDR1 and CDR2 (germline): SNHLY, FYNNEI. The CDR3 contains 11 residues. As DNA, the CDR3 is TGTGCCAGCAGTGAAGTGGAGACCCAGTACTTC. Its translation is CASSEVETQYF.

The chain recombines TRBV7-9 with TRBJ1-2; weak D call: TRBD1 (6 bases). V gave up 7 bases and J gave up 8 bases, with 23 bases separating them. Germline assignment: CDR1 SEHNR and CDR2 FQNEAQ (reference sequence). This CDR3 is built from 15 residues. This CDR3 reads CASTPPQGPREGYTF. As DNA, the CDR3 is TGTGCCAGCACCCCGCCTCAGGGGCCCCGAGAGGGCTACACCTTC.

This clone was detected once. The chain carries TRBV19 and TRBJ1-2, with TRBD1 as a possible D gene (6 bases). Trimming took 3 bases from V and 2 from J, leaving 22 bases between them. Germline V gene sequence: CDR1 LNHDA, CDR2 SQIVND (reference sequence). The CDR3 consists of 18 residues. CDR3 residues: CASSIVRRPEGGNYGYTF. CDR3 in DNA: TGTGCCAGTAGTATTGTGCGGAGGCCCGAAGGGGGAAACTATGGCTACACCTTC. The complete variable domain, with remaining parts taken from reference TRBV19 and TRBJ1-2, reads DGGITQSPKYLFRKEGQNVTLSCEQNLNHDAMYWYRQDPGQGLRLIYYSQIVNDFQKGDIAEGYSVSREKKESFPLTVTSAQKNPTAFYLCASSIVRRPEGGNYGYTFGSGTRLTVV.

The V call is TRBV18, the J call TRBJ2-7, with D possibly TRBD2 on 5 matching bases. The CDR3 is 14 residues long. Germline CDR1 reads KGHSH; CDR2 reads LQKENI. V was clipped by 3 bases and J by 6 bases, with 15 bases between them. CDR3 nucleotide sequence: TGTGCCAGCTCACCCGCGGTTAGCGACGGCGAGCAGTACTTC. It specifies CASSPAVSDGEQYF. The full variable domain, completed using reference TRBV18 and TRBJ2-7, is NAGVMQNPRHLVRRRGQEARLRCSPMKGHSHVYWYRQLPEEGLKFMVYLQKENIIDESGMPKERFSAEFPKEGPSILRIQQVVRGDSAAYFCASSPAVSDGEQYFGPGTRLTVT.

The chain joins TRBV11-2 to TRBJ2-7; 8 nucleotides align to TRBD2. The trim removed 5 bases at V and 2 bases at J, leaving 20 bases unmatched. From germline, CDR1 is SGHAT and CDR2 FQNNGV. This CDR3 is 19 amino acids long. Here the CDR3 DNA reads TGTGCCAGCAGCCGAATGGGGGCCGACGGGAGGGACCTACCCTACGAGCAGTACTTC. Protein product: CASSRMGADGRDLPYEQYF. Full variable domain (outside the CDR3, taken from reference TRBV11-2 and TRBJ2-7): EAGVAQSPRYKIIEKRQSVAFWCNPISGHATLYWYQQILGQGPKLLIQFQNNGVVDDSQLPKDRFSAERLKGVDSTLKIQPAKLEDSAVYLCASSRMGADGRDLPYEQYFGPGTRLTVT.

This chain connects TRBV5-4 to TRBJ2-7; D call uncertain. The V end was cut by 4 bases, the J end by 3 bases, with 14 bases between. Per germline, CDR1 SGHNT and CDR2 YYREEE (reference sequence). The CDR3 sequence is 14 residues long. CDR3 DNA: TGTGCCAGCAGCCCCGAAGCCCCCAACTACGAGCAGTACTTC. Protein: CASSPEAPNYEQYF.

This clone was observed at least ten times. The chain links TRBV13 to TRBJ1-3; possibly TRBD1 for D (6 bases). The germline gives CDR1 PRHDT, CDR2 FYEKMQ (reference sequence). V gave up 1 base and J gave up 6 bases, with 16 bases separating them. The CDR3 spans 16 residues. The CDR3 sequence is CASSLVRSGQKNTIYF. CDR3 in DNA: TGTGCCAGCAGCTTAGTACGTTCGGGACAAAAAAACACCATATATTTT.

CDR3: CAWSVVGNSGNTIYF. The CDR3 region has the DNA TGTGCCTGGAGTGTCGTGGGAAATTCTGGAAACACCATATATTTT. The rearrangement joins TRBV30 to TRBJ1-3; D ambiguous. V gave up 0 bases and J gave up 1 base, with 10 bases separating them. The CDR3 is 15 amino acids. Germline values: CDR1 GTSNPN, CDR2 SVGIG (reference sequence).

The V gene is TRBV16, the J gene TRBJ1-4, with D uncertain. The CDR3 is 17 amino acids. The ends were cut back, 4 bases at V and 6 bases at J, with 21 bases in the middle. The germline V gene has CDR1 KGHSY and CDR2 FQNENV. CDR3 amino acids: CASSLQTFRAKDEKLFF. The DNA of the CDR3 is TGTGCCAGCAGCCTCCAAACCTTCCGGGCTAAAGATGAAAAACTGTTTTTT.

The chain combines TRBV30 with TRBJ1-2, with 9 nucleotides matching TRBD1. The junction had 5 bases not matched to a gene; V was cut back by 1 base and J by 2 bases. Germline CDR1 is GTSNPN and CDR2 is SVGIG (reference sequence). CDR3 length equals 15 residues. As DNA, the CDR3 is TGTGCCTGGAGTGCACAGGGGGCAGGGAACTATGGCTACACCTTC. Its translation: CAWSAQGAGNYGYTF.

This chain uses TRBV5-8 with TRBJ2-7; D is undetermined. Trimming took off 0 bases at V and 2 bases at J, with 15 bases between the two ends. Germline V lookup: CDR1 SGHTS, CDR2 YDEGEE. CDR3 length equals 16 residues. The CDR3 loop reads CASSLGVQWLAYEQYF. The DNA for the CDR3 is TGTGCCAGCAGCTTGGGGGTGCAGTGGCTGGCCTACGAGCAGTACTTC.

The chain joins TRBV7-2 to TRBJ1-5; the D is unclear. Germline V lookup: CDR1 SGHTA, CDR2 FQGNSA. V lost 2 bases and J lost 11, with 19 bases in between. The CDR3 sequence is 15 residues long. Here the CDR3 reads CASSLTPDRTDSQHF. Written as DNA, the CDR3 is TGTGCCAGCAGCTTAACTCCGGATAGGACTGACTCCCAGCATTTT.

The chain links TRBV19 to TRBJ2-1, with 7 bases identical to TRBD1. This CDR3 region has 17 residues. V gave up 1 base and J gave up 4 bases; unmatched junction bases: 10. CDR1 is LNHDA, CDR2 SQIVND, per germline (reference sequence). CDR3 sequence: CASSIAGDRVIYNEQFF. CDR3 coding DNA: TGTGCCAGTAGTATAGCCGGAGACAGGGTGATATACAATGAGCAGTTCTTC.

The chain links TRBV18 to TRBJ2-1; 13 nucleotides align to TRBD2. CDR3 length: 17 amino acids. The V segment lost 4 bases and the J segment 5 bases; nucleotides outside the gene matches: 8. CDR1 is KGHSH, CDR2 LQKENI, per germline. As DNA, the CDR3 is TGTGCCAGCTCACAGTCCGGGACTAGCGGGGTGAACAATGAGCAGTTCTTC. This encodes CASSQSGTSGVNNEQFF.

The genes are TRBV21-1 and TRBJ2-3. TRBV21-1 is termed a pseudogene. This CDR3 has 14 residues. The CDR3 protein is CASSPRDSTDTQYF. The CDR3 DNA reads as TGTGCCAGCAGCCCAAGGGACAGCACAGATACGCAGTATTTT.

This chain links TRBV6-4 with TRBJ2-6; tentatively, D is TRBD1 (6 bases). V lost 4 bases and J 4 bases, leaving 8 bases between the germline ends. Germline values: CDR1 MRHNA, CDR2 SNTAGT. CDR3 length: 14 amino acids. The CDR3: CASSAGVGANVLTF. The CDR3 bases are TGTGCCAGCAGTGCAGGGGTAGGGGCCAACGTCCTGACTTTC.

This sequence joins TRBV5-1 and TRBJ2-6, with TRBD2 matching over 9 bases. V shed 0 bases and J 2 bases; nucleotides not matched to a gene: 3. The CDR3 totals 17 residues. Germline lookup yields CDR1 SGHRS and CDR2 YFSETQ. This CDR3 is CASSLVAGGPGANVLTF. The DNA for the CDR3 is TGCGCCAGCAGCTTGGTTGCGGGGGGGCCTGGGGCCAACGTCCTGACTTTC.

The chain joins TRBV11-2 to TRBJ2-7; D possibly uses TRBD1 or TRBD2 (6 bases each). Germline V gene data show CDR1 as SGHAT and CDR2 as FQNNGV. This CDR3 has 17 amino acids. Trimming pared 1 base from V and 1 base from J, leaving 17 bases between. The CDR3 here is CASSLGGLATISYEQYF. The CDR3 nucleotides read TGTGCCAGCAGCTTAGGGGGGCTAGCGACGATTTCCTACGAGCAGTACTTC.

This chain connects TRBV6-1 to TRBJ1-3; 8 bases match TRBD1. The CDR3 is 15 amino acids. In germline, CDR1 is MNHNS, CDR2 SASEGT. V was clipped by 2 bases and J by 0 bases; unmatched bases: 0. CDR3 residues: CASSETGGSGNTIYF. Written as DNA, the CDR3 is TGTGCCAGCAGTGAAACAGGGGGCTCTGGAAACACCATATATTTT.

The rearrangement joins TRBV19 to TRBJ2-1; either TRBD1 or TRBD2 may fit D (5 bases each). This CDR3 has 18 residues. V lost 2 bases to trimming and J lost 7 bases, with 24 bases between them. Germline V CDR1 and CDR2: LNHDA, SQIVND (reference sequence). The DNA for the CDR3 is TGTGCCAGTAGTATAAGGGGTTTGGCGGCTCGATGGGGGAATGAGCAGTTCTTC. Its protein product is CASSIRGLAARWGNEQFF.